This is a list of T cell receptor beta chains from one sample in a study of cytomegalovirus exposure and HLA in healthy donors. The method was immunoSEQ multiplex PCR; TCRdb's version includes in-frame clones alone and lacks a portion of them. This sample yields about 270,000 clones, of which about 86% are seen a single time; less than 1.2% belongs to the top ten. Sequencing was carried out using PBMCs. Every receptor here comes from a woman between 18 and 29 years old in good health and CMV-seronegative. CDR3s include the opening cysteine and the closing phenylalanine or tryptophan. A D gene is named only where the DNA matches it firmly. Size values are once, few and many counts, or a class for expanded clones, and some rows have none.

-	-	TRBV2	TRBJ1-5	CASSQRQVILDVDQPQHF	TGTGCCAGCAGCCAGAGACAGGTAATCCTCGACGTGGATCAGCCCCAGCATTTT
-	few	TRBV2	TRBJ2-7	CASSEQNWHEQYF	TGTGCCAGCAGTGAGCAGAATTGGCACGAGCAGTACTTC
TRBD1	-	TRBV7-6	TRBJ2-7	CASSSRTGSYEQYF	TGTGCCAGCAGCTCCAGGACAGGCTCGTACGAGCAGTACTTC
-	-	TRBV7-9	TRBJ1-2	CASSLNLYNDGYTF	TGTGCCAGCAGCTTAAACCTTTACAACGATGGCTACACCTTC
TRBD2	-	TRBV5-1	TRBJ2-7	CASSLSGGRVHEQYF	TGCGCCAGCAGCTTGTCGGGCGGGAGGGTCCACGAGCAGTACTTC
TRBD1	-	TRBV29-1	TRBJ1-2	CSVEDTGGGYTF	TGCAGCGTTGAAGACACAGGGGGGGGCTACACCTTC
TRBD1	few	TRBV7-2	TRBJ2-5	CASSGIRDRGETQYF	TGTGCCAGCAGCGGGATCCGGGACAGAGGGGAGACCCAGTACTTC
-	-	TRBV15	TRBJ1-1	CATSRGGLGAFF	TGTGCCACCAGCAGAGGAGGGTTGGGGGCTTTCTTT
TRBD2	-	TRBV7-7	TRBJ2-3	CASSPTSGSSDTQYF	TGTGCCAGCAGCCCCACTAGCGGGAGCTCAGATACGCAGTATTTT
-	-	TRBV6-5	TRBJ2-7	CASSYSFDSTYEQYF	TGTGCCAGCAGTTACTCCTTCGACAGTACCTACGAGCAGTACTTC
TRBD2	-	TRBV4-1	TRBJ2-7	CASSQGTSGTPYEQYF	TGCGCCAGCAGCCAAGGGACTAGCGGGACTCCCTACGAGCAGTACTTC
TRBD1	-	TRBV7-9	TRBJ1-2	CASSSGTGGAGGYTF	TGTGCCAGCAGCTCCGGGACAGGGGGCGCCGGGGGCTACACCTTC
-	-	TRBV6-6	TRBJ1-4	CASSYPQLVEKLFF	TGTGCCAGCAGTTATCCACAGTTAGTTGAAAAACTGTTTTTT
-	-	TRBV4-3	TRBJ1-1	CASSQAWGRLAEAFF	TGCGCCAGCAGCCAAGCTTGGGGCAGGTTGGCTGAAGCTTTCTTT
-	-	TRBV4-1	TRBJ1-3	CASSQGPQGSFSGNTIYF	TGCGCCAGCAGCCAAGGCCCCCAGGGATCATTCTCTGGAAACACCATATATTTT
TRBD2	once	TRBV5-1	TRBJ2-1	CASSLGTSIEQFF	TGCGCCAGCAGCTTGGGGACTAGCATCGAGCAGTTCTTC
TRBD2	-	TRBV11-2	TRBJ2-5	CASTVAGGLGETQYF	TGTGCCAGCACCGTAGCGGGGGGTTTAGGAGAGACCCAGTACTTC
TRBD2	-	TRBV28	TRBJ2-7	CASSPRASGALYEQYF	TGTGCCAGCAGTCCAAGGGCTAGCGGGGCTCTTTACGAGCAGTACTTC
-	-	TRBV2	TRBJ2-3	CASSVTSRSDTQYF	TGTGCCAGCAGTGTGACTAGTCGTAGCGATACGCAGTATTTT
-	-	TRBV4-2	TRBJ1-6	CASSQDGGGVSPLHF	TGTGCCAGCAGCCAAGATGGGGGGGGTGTCTCACCCCTCCACTTT
TRBD1	-	TRBV4-2	TRBJ1-2	CASSQPFSGQGILYGYTF	TGTGCCAGCAGCCAGCCGTTCTCGGGACAGGGGATTCTCTATGGCTACACCTTC
-	-	TRBV4-3	TRBJ1-5	CASSQDGWGGNQPQHF	TGCGCCAGCAGCCAAGATGGGTGGGGGGGCAATCAGCCCCAGCATTTT
-	few	TRBV6-5	TRBJ2-2	CASSGLRGGELFF	TGTGCCAGCAGTGGACTCCGAGGCGGGGAGCTGTTTTTT
TRBD2	-	TRBV9	TRBJ2-2	CASSVANSGRAYGELFF	TGTGCCAGCAGCGTAGCTAATAGCGGGAGGGCCTACGGGGAGCTGTTTTTT
TRBD1	-	TRBV30	TRBJ1-6	CAWIKPYGQGNSPLHF	TGTGCCTGGATTAAGCCCTATGGACAGGGGAATTCACCCCTCCACTTT
-	once	TRBV27	TRBJ1-2	CASSLSVGDHEAGYGYTF	TGTGCCAGCAGTTTATCTGTAGGGGACCACGAAGCGGGCTATGGCTACACCTTC
-	once	TRBV5-1	TRBJ1-2	CASSLSSYGYTF	TGCGCCAGCAGCTTGTCCAGCTATGGCTACACCTTC
TRBD2	-	TRBV4-1	TRBJ2-2	CASSQLDMGLRTGELFF	TGCGCCAGCAGCCAACTCGATATGGGACTAAGAACCGGGGAGCTGTTTTTT
-	-	TRBV18	TRBJ2-1	CASSPPGGAYNEQFF	TGTGCCAGCTCACCACCTGGGGGCGCATACAATGAGCAGTTCTTC
-	once	TRBV7-6	TRBJ2-7	CASSSDRDFRYEQYF	TGTGCCAGCAGCTCCGACCGGGACTTTCGCTACGAGCAGTACTTC
-	few	TRBV7-9	TRBJ2-5	CASSLTDSMLETQYF	TGTGCCAGCAGCTTAACGGACTCTATGTTAGAGACCCAGTACTTC
TRBD1	-	TRBV27	TRBJ2-2	CASSYGQGTGELFF	TGTGCCAGCAGTTACGGACAGGGGACCGGGGAGCTGTTTTTT
-	-	TRBV5-1	TRBJ2-2	CASRTEAGELFF	TGCGCCAGCAGGACGGAGGCCGGGGAGCTGTTTTTT
-	-	TRBV27	TRBJ2-5	CASSLSRQVQETQYF	TGTGCCAGCAGTCTTTCTCGACAGGTCCAAGAGACCCAGTACTTC
-	-	TRBV30	TRBJ1-1	CAWSLDRGGGGAFF	TGTGCCTGGAGTCTCGACCGGGGGGGTGGTGGAGCTTTCTTT
-	few	TRBV7-2	TRBJ1-1	CASRRTASTEAFF	TGTGCCAGCAGGCGCACAGCATCCACTGAAGCTTTCTTT
TRBD1	once	TRBV7-6	TRBJ1-4	CASSPRQGGNEKLFF	TGTGCCAGCAGCCCCCGACAGGGGGGCAATGAAAAACTGTTTTTT
-	-	TRBV7-8	TRBJ1-5	CASKLGRGTRSYINQPQHF	TGTGCCAGCAAACTCGGTCGGGGGACGAGATCTTATATCAATCAGCCCCAGCATTTT
-	-	TRBV11-2	TRBJ1-2	CASSFEGRGYTF	TGTGCCAGCAGCTTCGAGGGAAGGGGCTACACCTTC
-	-	TRBV5-1	TRBJ1-2	CASSSTSYGYTF	TGCGCCAGCAGCTCAACTTCCTATGGCTACACCTTC
-	-	TRBV5-1	TRBJ1-2	CASSSGNFLGYTF	TGCGCCAGCAGCTCGGGAAATTTCCTTGGCTACACCTTC
TRBD1	-	TRBV6-4	TRBJ1-2	CATPGRGQGYTF	TGTGCCACCCCGGGCAGGGGGCAAGGCTACACCTTC
-	-	TRBV6-5	TRBJ2-7	CASNTNYEQYF	TGTGCCAGCAACACGAACTACGAGCAGTACTTC
TRBD2	-	TRBV5-4	TRBJ2-1	CASSLQGSGGAYNEQFF	TGTGCCAGCAGCTTGCAGGGTAGCGGGGGGGCCTACAATGAGCAGTTCTTC
TRBD2	-	TRBV5-1	TRBJ2-7	CASSTSTSGIDEQYF	TGCGCCAGCAGCACCAGTACTAGCGGGATAGACGAGCAGTACTTC